This TCR beta chain was documented in a study of blood T cell repertoires in COVID-19. Measured with immunoSEQ multiplex PCR; TCRdb has only the in-frame clones, and not every one. The sample holds about 440,000 clones; 70% to 90% are singletons and the top ten take about 2%. Study members were between about 18 and 89 years old and lived in 20 to 25 US regions. V was trimmed by 4 bases and J by 8 bases, leaving 17 bases between them. This CDR3 region has 14 residues. Per the germline V gene, CDR1 is SEHNR and CDR2 is FQNEAQ (reference sequence). The J gene is TRBJ1-2, the V gene TRBV7-9; perhaps TRBD1 as D (6 bases). Material: PBMCs or T cells enriched from blood (not recorded which). This receptor was obtained from a woman between 18 and 29 years old with acute COVID-19. CDR3 bases: TGTGCCAGCAGCTCCCTTCTTACAGGGCGCGGCTACACCTTC. It codes for CASSSLLTGRGYTF.